The sequence of this TCR beta chain was determined in a study of a mutant IDH1 vaccine in newly diagnosed glioma. Study-level background: Patients were pretreated with radiotherapy, temozolomide, or both, mostly both. Findings and caveats of the study: Detectable vaccine-induced immune responses arose in 80% to 95% of patients.

Trimming took off 0 bases at V and 0 bases at J, with 9 bases between the two ends. Germline CDR1 is GTSNPN and CDR2 is SVGIG (reference sequence). The CDR3 length is 16 residues. Assay: immunoSEQ multiplex PCR; the TCRdb copy retains only in-frame clones and omits some. Found here are about 92,000 clones, just under 80% of them singletons; the top ten hold 7.5%. On this clone: No antigen is known for it.

Time point meaning: baseline, week 1 (first vaccination visit). Treatment: pre-vaccination baseline after standard-of-care therapy. Donor diagnoses consisted of new WHO grade 3 or 4 IDH1-mutant, ATRX-lost astrocytomas. The V gene is TRBV30, the J gene TRBJ2-6; no definite D call. This TCR was recovered from a middle-aged man with glioma. The sequencing used PBMCs, collected from a glioma patient treated with radiotherapy, temozolomide or both. The DNA of the CDR3 is TGTGCCTGGAGTGTACAGACCCGCTCTGGGGCCAACGTCCTGACTTTC. Translation: CAWSVQTRSGANVLTF.